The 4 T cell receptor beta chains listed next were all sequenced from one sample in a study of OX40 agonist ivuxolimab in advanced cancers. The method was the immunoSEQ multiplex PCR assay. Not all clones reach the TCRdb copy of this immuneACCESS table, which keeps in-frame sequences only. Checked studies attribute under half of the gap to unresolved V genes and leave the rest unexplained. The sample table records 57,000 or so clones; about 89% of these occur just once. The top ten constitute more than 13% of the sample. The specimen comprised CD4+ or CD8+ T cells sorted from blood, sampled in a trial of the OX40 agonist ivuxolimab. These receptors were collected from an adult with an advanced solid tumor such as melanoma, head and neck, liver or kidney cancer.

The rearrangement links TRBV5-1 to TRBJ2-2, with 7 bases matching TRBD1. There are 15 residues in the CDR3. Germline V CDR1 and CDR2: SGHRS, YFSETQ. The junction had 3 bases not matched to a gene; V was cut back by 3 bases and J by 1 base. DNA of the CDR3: TGCGCCAGCAGCTGGGACAGCTTGAACACCGGGGAGCTGTTTTTT. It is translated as CASSWDSLNTGELFF.

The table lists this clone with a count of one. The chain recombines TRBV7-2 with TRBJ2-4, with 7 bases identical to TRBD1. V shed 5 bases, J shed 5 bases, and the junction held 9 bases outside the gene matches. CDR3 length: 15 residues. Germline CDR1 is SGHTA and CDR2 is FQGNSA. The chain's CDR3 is CASSMAWTGENIQYF. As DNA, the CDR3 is TGTGCCAGCAGCATGGCTTGGACAGGTGAAAACATTCAGTACTTC.

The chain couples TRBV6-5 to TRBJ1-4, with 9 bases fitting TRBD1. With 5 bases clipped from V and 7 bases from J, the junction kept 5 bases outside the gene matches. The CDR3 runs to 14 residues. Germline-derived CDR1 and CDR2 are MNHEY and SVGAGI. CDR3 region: CASSKRTGVEKLFF. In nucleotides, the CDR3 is TGTGCCAGCAGTAAACGGACAGGGGTTGAAAAACTGTTTTTT.

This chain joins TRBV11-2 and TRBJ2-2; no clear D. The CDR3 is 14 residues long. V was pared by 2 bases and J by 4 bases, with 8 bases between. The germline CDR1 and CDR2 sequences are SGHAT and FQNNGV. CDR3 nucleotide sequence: TGTGCCAGCAGCTTACCAGTCGGCACCGGGGAGCTGTTTTTT. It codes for CASSLPVGTGELFF.